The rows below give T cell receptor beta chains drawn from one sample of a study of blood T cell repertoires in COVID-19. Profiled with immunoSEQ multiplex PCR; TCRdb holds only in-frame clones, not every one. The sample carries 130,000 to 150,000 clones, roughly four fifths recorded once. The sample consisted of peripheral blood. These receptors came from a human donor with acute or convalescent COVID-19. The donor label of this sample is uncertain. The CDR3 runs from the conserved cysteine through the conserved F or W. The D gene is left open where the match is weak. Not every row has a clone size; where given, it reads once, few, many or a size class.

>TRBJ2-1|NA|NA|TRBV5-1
TGCGCCAGCAGCCCCCGGGGGACCGGGAATGAGCAGTTCTTC
CASSPRGTGNEQFF
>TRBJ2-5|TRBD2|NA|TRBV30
TGTGCCTGCAGCGGGGCTAGCGGGGGGGCACGGGAGACCCAGTACTTC
CACSGASGGARETQYF
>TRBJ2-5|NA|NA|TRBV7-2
TGTGCCAGCAGCCCCGGGTTCCAAGAGACCCAGTACTTC
CASSPGFQETQYF
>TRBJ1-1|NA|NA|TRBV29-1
TGCAGCGGACACCCGAACACTGAAGCTTTCTTT
CSGHPNTEAFF
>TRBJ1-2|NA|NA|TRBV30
TGTGCCTGGAGTTTGACAGCCTATGGCTACACCTTC
CAWSLTAYGYTF
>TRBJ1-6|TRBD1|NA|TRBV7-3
TGTGCCAGCAGCCCCAGTTACAGGGGTAGGGATTCACCCCTCCACTTT
CASSPSYRGRDSPLHF
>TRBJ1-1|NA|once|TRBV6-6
TGTGCCAGCAGTTACGGTACAGGGCCGGGCACTGAAGCTTTCTTT
CASSYGTGPGTEAFF
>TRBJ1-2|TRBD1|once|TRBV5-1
TGCGCCAGCAGTGGGACAGGGGGGTATGGCTACACCTTC
CASSGTGGYGYTF
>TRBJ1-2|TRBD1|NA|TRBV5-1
TGCGCCAGCAGCAGTGCTCAGGGACAGGGGGAGGGCACCTTC
CASSSAQGQGEGTF
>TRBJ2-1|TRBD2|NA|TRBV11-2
TGTGCCAGCAGCTTAGCTGGGACTAGCGGGGGGGCCCGGAATGAGCAGTTCTTC
CASSLAGTSGGARNEQFF
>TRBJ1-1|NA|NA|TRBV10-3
TGTGCCATCAGGGGCACGAACACTGAAGCTTTCTTT
CAIRGTNTEAFF
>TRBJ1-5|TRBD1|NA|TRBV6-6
TGTGCCAGCAGAGATCGACAGGGGAACAGCAATCAGCCCCAGCATTTT
CASRDRQGNSNQPQHF
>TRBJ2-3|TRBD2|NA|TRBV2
TGTGCCAGCAGTGTTCGGGCGGGGGTCACAGATACGCAGTATTTT
CASSVRAGVTDTQYF
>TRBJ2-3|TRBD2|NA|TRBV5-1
TGCGCCAGCAGCTCCGGGACTAGCGGGGGGGCTGCAGATACGCAGTATTTT
CASSSGTSGGAADTQYF
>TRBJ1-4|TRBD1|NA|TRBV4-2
TGTGCCAGCAGCCAACGTACAGGGGGCGGGGATGAAAAACTGTTTTTT
CASSQRTGGGDEKLFF
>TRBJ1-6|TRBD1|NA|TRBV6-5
TGTGCCAGCAGCCCGGACAGGGTACAAGGATCACCCCTCCACTTT
CASSPDRVQGSPLHF
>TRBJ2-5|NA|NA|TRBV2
TGTGCCAGCAGTGCCAGGGGCGGCCAAGAGACCCAGTACTTC
CASSARGGQETQYF
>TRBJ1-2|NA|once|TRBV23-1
TGCGCCAGCAGTCAAATTGAAACAGGTAGGTTTTATGGCTACACCTTC
CASSQIETGRFYGYTF
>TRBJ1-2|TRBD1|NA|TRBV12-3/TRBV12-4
TGTGCCAGCAGTTTACAGGGGGACTATGGCTACACCTTC
CASSLQGDYGYTF
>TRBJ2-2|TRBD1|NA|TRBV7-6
TGTGCCAGCAGCGCGGGACAGGGAAGGATGTTTTTT
CASSAGQGRMFF
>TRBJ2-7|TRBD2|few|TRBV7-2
TGTGCCAGCAGCCCCCGGCGGGGGTCGCCCCACGAGCAGTACTTC
CASSPRRGSPHEQYF
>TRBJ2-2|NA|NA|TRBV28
TGTGCCAGCAGCCTCTTAAACACCGGGGAGCTGTTTTTT
CASSLLNTGELFF
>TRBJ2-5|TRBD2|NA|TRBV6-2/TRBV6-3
TGTGCCAGCAGTTACTCGAATCTCGGGGGGGGGCCGGCGGAGACCCAGTACTTC
CASSYSNLGGGPAETQYF
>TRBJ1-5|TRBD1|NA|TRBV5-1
TGCGCCAGCAGCCCCGGGACAGAGGGTCAGCCCCAGCATTTT
CASSPGTEGQPQHF
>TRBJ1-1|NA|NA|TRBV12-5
TGTGCTAGTGGGGCGGGGCAGAACACTGAAGCTTTCTTT
CASGAGQNTEAFF
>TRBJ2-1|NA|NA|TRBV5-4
TGTGCCAGCAGCTTTCCAACAAACAATGAGCAGTTCTTC
CASSFPTNNEQFF
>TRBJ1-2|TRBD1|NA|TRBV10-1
TGCGCCAGCAGTGGACAGGGTAATGGCTACACCTTC
CASSGQGNGYTF
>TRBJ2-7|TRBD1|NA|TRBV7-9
TGTGCCAGCAGCTTAGGTAGGGACAGGCGCCTTCACGAGCAGTACTTC
CASSLGRDRRLHEQYF
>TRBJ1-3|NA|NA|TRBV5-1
TGCGCCAGCAGCTTGTCTCGGTCCTCTGGAAACACCATATATTTT
CASSLSRSSGNTIYF
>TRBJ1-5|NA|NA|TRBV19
TGTGCCAGTAGCTCCCCGGGGGCCCAGCATTTT
CASSSPGAQHF
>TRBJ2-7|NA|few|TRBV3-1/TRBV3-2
TGTGCCAGCAGCCAAGTAGTCTACGAGCAGTACTTC
CASSQVVYEQYF
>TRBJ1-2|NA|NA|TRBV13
TGTGCCAGCAGCATAAACTATGGCTACACCTTC
CASSINYGYTF
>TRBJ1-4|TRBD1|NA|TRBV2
TGTGCCAGCAGTCCGGGACAGGGGATGGGAAAACTGTTTTTT
CASSPGQGMGKLFF
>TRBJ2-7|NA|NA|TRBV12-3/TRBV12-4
TGTGCCAGCAGTTTACGACAGAGCTACGAGCAGTACTTC
CASSLRQSYEQYF
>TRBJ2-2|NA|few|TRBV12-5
TGTGCTAGTGGTTTGGCCCCCGGGGCCGGGGAGCTGTTTTTT
CASGLAPGAGELFF
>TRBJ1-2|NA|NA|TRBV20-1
TGCAGTGCTAGGGTTCCGCGGGGCTACACCTTC
CSARVPRGYTF
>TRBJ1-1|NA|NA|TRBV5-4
TGTGCCAGCAGCCCAGACCGGACATTCATGAACACTGAAGCTTTCTTT
CASSPDRTFMNTEAFF